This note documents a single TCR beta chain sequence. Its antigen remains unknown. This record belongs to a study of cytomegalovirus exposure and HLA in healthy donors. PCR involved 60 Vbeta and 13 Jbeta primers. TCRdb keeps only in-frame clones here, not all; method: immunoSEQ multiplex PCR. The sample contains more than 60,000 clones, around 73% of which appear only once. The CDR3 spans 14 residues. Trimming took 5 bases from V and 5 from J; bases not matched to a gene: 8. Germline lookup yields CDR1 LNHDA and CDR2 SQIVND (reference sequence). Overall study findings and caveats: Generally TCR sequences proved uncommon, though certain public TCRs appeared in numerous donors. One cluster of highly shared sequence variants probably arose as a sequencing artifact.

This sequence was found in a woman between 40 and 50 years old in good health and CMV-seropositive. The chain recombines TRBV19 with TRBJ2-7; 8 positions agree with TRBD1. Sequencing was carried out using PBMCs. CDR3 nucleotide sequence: TGTGCCAGTAGTGTCGGACAGGGATACCACGAGCAGTACTTC. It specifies CASSVGQGYHEQYF. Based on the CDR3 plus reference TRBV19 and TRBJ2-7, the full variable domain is DGGITQSPKYLFRKEGQNVTLSCEQNLNHDAMYWYRQDPGQGLRLIYYSQIVNDFQKGDIAEGYSVSREKKESFPLTVTSAQKNPTAFYLCASSVGQGYHEQYFGPGTRLTVT.